The 21 T cell receptor beta chains below were found in one sample sequenced in a study of blood T cell repertoires in COVID-19. The method was immunoSEQ multiplex PCR; TCRdb's version includes in-frame clones alone and lacks a portion of them. The repertoire holds more than 85,000 clones, over 75% seen once, with more than 5.5% in the top ten. Sequencing input: peripheral blood. The source is a woman aged 60-70 years with acute or convalescent COVID-19.

The CDR3 loop is CASSRTPTGGGYTF. In DNA form, the CDR3 reads TGTGCCAGCAGCCGTACACCGACAGGAGGAGGCTACACCTTC. This chain uses TRBV11-3 with TRBJ1-2, with a weak D call TRBD1 (6 bases). Trimming pared 5 bases from V and 8 bases from J, leaving 18 bases between. Germline V CDR1 and CDR2: SGHNT, YENEEA. The CDR3 is 14 amino acids.

J is TRBJ1-1 and V is TRBV7-8, with D possibly TRBD1 on 5 matching bases. V was shortened by 1 base and J by 5 bases, with 11 bases between the two germline ends. There are 14 residues in the CDR3. CDR1 and CDR2 from the germline V gene are SGHVS and FQNEAQ. The CDR3 region has the DNA TGTGCCAGCAGCTTAGGCAGGGCAGGGACTGAAGCTTTCTTT. Protein product: CASSLGRAGTEAFF.

This chain's CDR3 is CASSPPGLAGAQYF. The CDR3, as DNA: TGTGCCAGCTCACCACCGGGACTAGCGGGAGCGCAGTATTTT. The chain is built from TRBV18 and TRBJ2-3; 14 bases line up with TRBD2. CDR3 length equals 14 residues. J lost 10 bases, V lost 0 bases, and 0 bases had no gene match. Germline-derived CDR1 and CDR2 are KGHSH and LQKENI.

V is TRBV19 and J is TRBJ2-1; D is perhaps TRBD1 (5 bases). The CDR3 contains 16 residues. V dropped 3 bases and J dropped 0 bases, with 12 bases sitting between them. Per the germline V gene, CDR1 is LNHDA and CDR2 is SQIVND (reference sequence). This CDR3 reads CASSMAEGVSYNEQFF. In nucleotides, the CDR3 is TGTGCCAGTAGTATGGCCGAAGGGGTCTCCTACAATGAGCAGTTCTTC. Full variable domain (missing parts from reference TRBV19 and TRBJ2-1): DGGITQSPKYLFRKEGQNVTLSCEQNLNHDAMYWYRQDPGQGLRLIYYSQIVNDFQKGDIAEGYSVSREKKESFPLTVTSAQKNPTAFYLCASSMAEGVSYNEQFFGPGTRLTVL.

The chain links TRBV4-1 to TRBJ1-1; possibly TRBD1 for D (6 bases). CDR1 MGHRA and CDR2 YSYEKL come from the germline V gene. Trimming removed 0 bases from V and 7 bases from J, with 9 bases in between. This CDR3 contains 13 residues. The CDR3 DNA sequence: TGCGCCAGCAGCCAAGACGACAGGTATGAAGCTTTCTTT. Amino acid sequence: CASSQDDRYEAFF.

The chain uses TRBV4-1 and TRBJ2-7; TRBD1 matches at 7 bases. The CDR3 consists of 14 residues. J gave up 9 bases and V 1 base, and 9 bases lay outside the gene matches. CDR1 is MGHRA, CDR2 YSYEKL, per germline. CDR3 bases: TGCGCCAGCAGCCAAGCGGGACAGCAGAAGGGGCAGTACTTC. It translates to CASSQAGQQKGQYF.

V usage is TRBV27 and J usage is TRBJ1-5; D gene uncertain. The CDR3 has 13 amino acids. V was clipped by 6 bases and J by 2 bases, with 8 bases between them. Germline V gene sequence: CDR1 MNHEY, CDR2 SMNVEV (reference sequence). The CDR3 here is CASSWAGNQPQHF. The CDR3 coding sequence is TGTGCCAGCAGCTGGGCAGGCAATCAGCCCCAGCATTTT.

The chain has TRBV7-8 and TRBJ1-3, with a possible D match to TRBD1 (5 bases). Looked up from germline, CDR1 is SGHVS and CDR2 is FQNEAQ. Trimming removed 8 bases from V and 0 bases from J, with 17 bases in between. The CDR3 consists of 16 residues. The CDR3 is CASEAGGGYSGNTIYF. For the CDR3, the DNA is TGTGCCAGCGAGGCGGGCGGGGGGTACTCTGGAAACACCATATATTTT.

The gene calls are TRBV5-4 and TRBJ2-2, with D maybe TRBD1 (5 bases). Trimming removed 1 base from V and 7 bases from J, with 5 bases in between. The CDR3 has 12 residues. In germline, CDR1 is SGHNT, CDR2 YYREEE (reference sequence). The CDR3 DNA sequence: TGTGCCAGCAGCTTGAGGGGCGGGGAGCTGTTTTTT. Translation: CASSLRGGELFF.

The chain has TRBV24-1 and TRBJ2-3; D is uncertain. V was cut by 9 bases and J by 0 bases, with 12 bases left in between. CDR3 size: 14 residues. CDR1 and CDR2 (germline): KGHDR, SFDVKD. The CDR3 here is CATSTTASTDTQYF. The CDR3 DNA reads TGTGCCACCTCGACGACTGCTAGCACAGATACGCAGTATTTT.

The chain employs TRBV2 and TRBJ2-3, with 11 positions matching TRBD2. The CDR3 totals 16 residues. CDR1 is SNHLY and CDR2 is FYNNEI in the germline V gene. V gave up 7 bases and J gave up 0 bases; unmatched junction bases: 6. CDR3 sequence reads: CASTNSGRASTDTQYF. The DNA of the CDR3 is TGTGCCAGCACTAATAGCGGGAGGGCTAGCACAGATACGCAGTATTTT.

The rearrangement uses TRBV7-2 and TRBJ1-4; 7 bases agree with TRBD1. J was trimmed by 8 bases and V by 4 bases; bases with no gene match: 4. Germline lookup yields CDR1 SGHTA and CDR2 FQGNSA. The CDR3 has 13 residues. This CDR3 reads CASSSGQHEKLFF. CDR3 nucleotide sequence: TGTGCCAGCAGCTCGGGACAGCACGAAAAACTGTTTTTT.

This chain connects TRBV4-1 to TRBJ2-1; 7 positions agree with TRBD2. V shed 0 bases, J shed 4 bases, and the junction held 6 bases outside the gene matches. The CDR3 is 16 residues long. The germline V gene encodes CDR1 MGHRA and CDR2 YSYEKL. The CDR3 region has the DNA TGCGCCAGCAGCCAAGAGCGGGAGTGGGCTTACAATGAGCAGTTCTTC. Protein product: CASSQEREWAYNEQFF.

This chain uses TRBV19 with TRBJ2-3; D remains unclear. The CDR3 runs 13 residues. Germline V gives CDR1 LNHDA, CDR2 SQIVND (reference sequence). V was pared by 7 bases and J by 3 bases, with 11 bases between. The CDR3 nucleotides read TGTGCCAGTACCCCCCCTAATACAGATACGCAGTATTTT. Translated, it gives CASTPPNTDTQYF.

This chain uses TRBV19 with TRBJ2-1; TRBD2 agrees at 10 bases. The J segment lost 8 bases and the V segment lost 4 bases, leaving 5 bases of the junction unmatched. Germline assignment: CDR1 LNHDA and CDR2 SQIVND (reference sequence). The CDR3 length is 14 residues. Here the CDR3 DNA reads TGTGCCAGTAGTACCCTAGCGGGAGTGGATGAGCAGTTCTTC. Residues: CASSTLAGVDEQFF.

The chain is built from TRBV6-5 and TRBJ2-1, with TRBD2 identical over 14 bases. The V gene end was trimmed by 6 bases and the J gene end by 6 bases; junction bases not matched to a gene: 4. The CDR3 runs 15 residues. The germline V gene encodes CDR1 MNHEY and CDR2 SVGAGI. The CDR3 reads CASRPGTSGSNEQFF. The CDR3 region has the DNA TGTGCCAGCAGACCCGGGACTAGCGGGAGCAATGAGCAGTTCTTC.

The chain employs TRBV9 and TRBJ1-6, with 8 bases that match TRBD1. Looked up from germline, CDR1 is SGDLS and CDR2 is YYNGEE. The junction had 5 bases not matched to a gene; V was cut back by 4 bases and J by 8 bases. The CDR3 covers 14 residues. The CDR3 protein is CASSKQGDYSPLHF. DNA for the CDR3: TGTGCCAGCAGCAAACAGGGGGATTATTCACCCCTCCACTTT.

The genes are TRBV28 and TRBJ1-2; 9 positions match TRBD1. Germline values: CDR1 MDHEN, CDR2 SYDVKM. Losses at the gene ends were 6 bases for V and 4 bases for J; bases not matched to a gene: 15. The CDR3 sequence is 17 residues long. The CDR3 protein is CASSTPAGTGFSYGYTF. CDR3 bases: TGTGCCAGCAGCACTCCTGCCGGGACAGGGTTTTCCTATGGCTACACCTTC.

The chain joins TRBV5-1 to TRBJ1-2, with TRBD1 matching over 9 bases. J lost 6 bases, V lost 1 base, and 4 bases had no gene match. Germline CDR1 SGHRS, CDR2 YFSETQ. The CDR3 runs to 14 residues. The CDR3 region has the DNA TGCGCCAGCAGCTTGTTTACAGGGGGCGATGGCTACACCTTC. Amino acids: CASSLFTGGDGYTF. Using reference TRBV5-1 and TRBJ1-2 for the parts outside the CDR3, the full variable domain is KAGVTQTPRYLIKTRGQQVTLSCSPISGHRSVSWYQQTPGQGLQFLFEYFSETQRNKGNFPGRFSGRQFSNSRSEMNVSTLELGDSALYLCASSLFTGGDGYTFGSGTRLTVV.

The chain links TRBV3-1 (or the pseudogene TRBV3-2) to TRBJ2-1; no firm D call. The CDR3 contains 15 residues. Looked up from germline, CDR1 is LGHDT and CDR2 is YNNKEL (reference sequence). With 5 bases removed from V and 6 bases from J, the gap between germline ends came to 17 bases. The CDR3 sequence is CASSRWLVPSNEQFF. For the CDR3, the DNA is TGTGCCAGCAGCAGGTGGCTAGTACCTAGCAATGAGCAGTTCTTC.

This sequence joins TRBV3-1 (or the pseudogene TRBV3-2) and TRBJ1-1; 11 nucleotides line up with TRBD1. V lost 7 bases and J lost 8; bases outside the gene matches: 15. The V gene's germline CDR1 is LGHDT and CDR2 YNNKEL (reference sequence). The CDR3 is made up of 16 amino acids. CDR3 protein: CASIATGTGGSGEAFF. In DNA, the CDR3 is TGTGCCAGCATTGCGACCGGGACAGGGGGTTCCGGCGAAGCTTTCTTT.